A selection of T cell receptor beta chains follows, all from one sample in a study of immune cell composition in non-small cell lung cancer. Clones were read by immunoSEQ multiplex PCR, and TCRdb kept only the in-frame ones, dropping some. The sample includes a few thousand clones, about 68% seen only once; the top ten take around 30%. Sequencing was done on a sample of lung tumor tissue. These receptors were taken from a human donor with non-small cell lung cancer. Each CDR3 is given with its conserved first and last residue. A D gene is named only where the DNA matches it firmly. Clone size is given for some rows only: seen once, a few or many times, or a class if the clone is expanded.

CASSNYRGQPQHF | TGTGCCAGCAGCAACTACAGGGGCCAGCCCCAGCATTTT | TRBJ1-5 | TRBV7-9 | TRBD1 | .
CASRLGGVDTEAFF | TGTGCCAGCAGGTTAGGGGGCGTCGACACTGAAGCTTTCTTT | TRBJ1-1 | TRBV7-3 | TRBD1 | .
CASSIVTGSNEETQYF | TGTGCCAGTAGTATAGTTACGGGTTCGAATGAAGAGACCCAGTACTTC | TRBJ2-5 | TRBV19 | . | .
CASSLATGNYEQYF | TGTGCCAGCAGCTTAGCTACAGGGAACTACGAGCAGTACTTC | TRBJ2-7 | TRBV11-2 | . | .
CAIHRLVNTEAFF | TGTGCCATCCACAGATTAGTTAACACTGAAGCTTTCTTT | TRBJ1-1 | TRBV6-6 | . | .
CATSSGTGPEQYF | TGTGCCACCAGCAGCGGGACAGGGCCCGAGCAGTACTTC | TRBJ2-7 | TRBV15 | TRBD1 | .
CASTRAPMNTEAFF | TGTGCCAGCACCCGAGCCCCTATGAACACTGAAGCTTTCTTT | TRBJ1-1 | TRBV6-5 | . | once
CASNLPGGATDTQYF | TGTGCCAGCAACCTCCCCGGCGGGGCCACAGATACGCAGTATTTT | TRBJ2-3 | TRBV7-2 | . | .
CAWSSSGSSDTQYF | TGTGCCTGGAGTTCTAGCGGGAGTTCAGATACGCAGTATTTT | TRBJ2-3 | TRBV30 | TRBD2 | .
CASSLERVPYNEQFF | TGTGCCAGCAGCTTAGAGAGGGTCCCATACAATGAGCAGTTCTTC | TRBJ2-1 | TRBV11-2 | . | .
CASSLQAEGTIYF | TGTGCCAGCAGTTTACAGGCCGAGGGCACCATATATTTT | TRBJ1-3 | TRBV28 | . | .
CASSPHRVGELFF | TGTGCCAGCAGCCCCCACAGGGTGGGGGAGCTGTTTTTT | TRBJ2-2 | TRBV9 | . | .
CASSQAGAYEQYF | TGCGCCAGCAGCCAAGCCGGTGCCTACGAGCAGTACTTC | TRBJ2-7 | TRBV4-1 | . | once
CASSLTGAGNTIYF | TGTGCCAGCAGCTTGACAGGGGCTGGAAACACCATATATTTT | TRBJ1-3 | TRBV5-6 | TRBD1 | .
CASSQTSGQETQYF | TGTGCCAGCAGCCAGACTAGCGGGCAAGAGACCCAGTACTTC | TRBJ2-5 | TRBV9 | TRBD2 | .
CASSSTGGNYGYTF | TGTGCCAGCAGCTCCACAGGGGGCAACTATGGCTACACCTTC | TRBJ1-2 | TRBV7-8 | TRBD1 | .
CASTLTGTSGRDYEQYF | TGTGCCAGCACCCTCACCGGGACTAGCGGGAGGGATTACGAGCAGTACTTC | TRBJ2-7 | TRBV27 | TRBD2 | .
CASSQTSGGGADDEQFF | TGCGCCAGTAGCCAGACTAGCGGCGGGGGGGCCGACGATGAGCAGTTCTTC | TRBJ2-1 | TRBV4-1 | TRBD2 | .
CASSQLPGYTEAFF | TGTGCCAGCAGTCAATTGCCGGGGTACACTGAAGCTTTCTTT | TRBJ1-1 | TRBV7-2 | . | .
CASSLTHPAPGELFF | TGTGCCAGCAGCTTGACCCATCCAGCGCCCGGGGAGCTGTTTTTT | TRBJ2-2 | TRBV7-2 | . | .
CASSLRGKLFF | TGTGCCAGCAGTCTTCGGGGAAAACTGTTTTTT | TRBJ1-4 | TRBV28 | . | .
CASSPPSGREVGELFF | TGTGCCAGCAGCCCCCCCAGCGGGAGGGAGGTCGGGGAGCTGTTTTTT | TRBJ2-2 | TRBV11-2 | TRBD2 | .
CASSPEDRGDGYTF | TGTGCCAGCAGTCCAGAGGACAGGGGGGACGGCTACACCTTC | TRBJ1-2 | TRBV28 | TRBD1 | .
CASSLEPSGSFGNERFF | TGCGCCAGCAGCTTGGAACCTAGCGGGAGTTTCGGTAATGAGCGGTTCTTC | TRBJ2-1 | TRBV5-1 | TRBD2 | .
CASSLWGLAGFYSDTQYF | TGTGCCAGCAGCTTGTGGGGACTAGCGGGGTTCTACTCAGATACGCAGTATTTT | TRBJ2-3 | TRBV11-2 | TRBD2 | .
CASSEARQGGVF | TGTGCCAGCAGTGAAGCGAGGCAGGGAGGGGTCTTC | TRBJ2-1 | TRBV6-1 | TRBD2 | .
CSVVKTRRGSEAFF | TGCAGCGTTGTCAAAACCCGCAGGGGTTCTGAAGCTTTCTTT | TRBJ1-1 | TRBV29-1 | . | .
CASSKGQDQETQYF | TGTGCCAGCAGCAAAGGACAGGATCAAGAGACCCAGTACTTC | TRBJ2-5 | TRBV11-3 | TRBD1 | .
CASSVGPGMGEQFF | TGTGCCAGCAGCGTAGGGCCCGGGATGGGTGAGCAGTTCTTC | TRBJ2-1 | TRBV9 | . | .
CASSPGGLAGGVETQYF | TGTGCCAGCAGCCCGGGGGGACTAGCGGGAGGGGTGGAGACCCAGTACTTC | TRBJ2-5 | TRBV5-4 | TRBD2 | .
CAISESMGSSYNEQFF | TGTGCCATCAGTGAGTCGATGGGGAGCTCCTACAATGAGCAGTTCTTC | TRBJ2-1 | TRBV10-3 | . | .
CASSVAGGPYNEQFF | TGTGCCAGCAGTGTAGCGGGAGGACCCTACAATGAGCAGTTCTTC | TRBJ2-1 | TRBV2 | TRBD2 | .
CASSSLPDTQYF | TGTGCCAGCAGCTCCCTACCAGATACGCAGTATTTT | TRBJ2-3 | TRBV7-2 | . | .
CASSTGTASSGANVLTF | TGTGCCAGCAGCACTGGGACAGCAAGCTCTGGGGCCAACGTCCTGACTTTC | TRBJ2-6 | TRBV5-8 | TRBD1 | .
CASSQEGWSGSVHEQYF | TGTGCCAGCAGCCAAGAGGGCTGGTCGGGGTCAGTTCACGAGCAGTACTTC | TRBJ2-7 | TRBV4-2 | . | .
CASSRTSGRARGTGELFF | TGTGCCAGCAGCAGGACTAGCGGGAGGGCCCGGGGCACCGGGGAGCTGTTTTTT | TRBJ2-2 | TRBV11-1 | TRBD2 | .
CASSRTSADTQYF | TGTGCCAGCAGCCGGACTAGCGCAGATACGCAGTATTTT | TRBJ2-3 | TRBV9 | TRBD2 | .
CASSLGTSGQETQYF | TGCGCCAGCAGTCTCGGGACTAGCGGCCAAGAGACCCAGTACTTC | TRBJ2-5 | TRBV10-1 | TRBD2 | once
CASSLVDFRVETQYF | TGCGCCAGCAGCTTGGTTGACTTCAGGGTAGAGACCCAGTACTTC | TRBJ2-5 | TRBV5-1 | . | .
CASSSQGAGNEQFF | TGTGCCAGCAGTTCTCAGGGGGCTGGAAATGAGCAGTTCTTC | TRBJ2-1 | TRBV27 | TRBD1 | medium-sized
CASSGTVLSSGANVLTF | TGTGCCAGCAGCGGGACAGTGTTGAGCTCTGGGGCCAACGTCCTGACTTTC | TRBJ2-6 | TRBV9 | . | .
CASSPSQGDSSYEQYF | TGTGCCAGCAGTCCCTCTCAGGGCGACAGCTCCTACGAGCAGTACTTC | TRBJ2-7 | TRBV27 | . | .